Listed here are 32 T cell receptor beta chains from one sample, sequenced in a study of blood T cell repertoires in COVID-19. This table comes from immunoSEQ multiplex PCR, and its TCRdb copy is limited to in-frame clones, with some not included. The sample lists 450,000 to 500,000 clones, about nine tenths seen once, with 8% to 9.5% in the top ten. Sequenced: PBMCs or T cells enriched from blood (not recorded which). These receptors all come from an older woman who had recovered from COVID-19.

This chain joins TRBV3-1 (or the pseudogene TRBV3-2) and TRBJ1-4, with 9 positions matching TRBD1. CDR3 length: 15 residues. Germline trimming cut 2 bases from V and 5 bases from J; bases unmatched to any gene: 3. Germline CDR1 reads LGHDT; CDR2 reads YNNKEL (reference sequence). CDR3: CASSQPGTGNEKLFF. In DNA, the CDR3 is TGTGCCAGCAGCCAACCCGGGACAGGGAATGAAAAACTGTTTTTT.

The gene calls are TRBV7-6 and TRBJ2-5; 7 nucleotides line up with TRBD1. The CDR3 length is 15 residues. V trimming: 0 bases; J trimming: 1 base; junction bases outside the gene matches: 2. The germline V gene encodes CDR1 SGHVS and CDR2 FNYEAQ. This chain's CDR3 is CASSLAGQIQETQYF. The CDR3 DNA follows: TGTGCCAGCAGCTTAGCGGGACAGATCCAAGAGACCCAGTACTTC.

About this clone: The same CDR3 also results from other DNA sequences found in this sample. V gene TRBV3-1 (or the pseudogene TRBV3-2) combines with J gene TRBJ1-5; 8 bases are shared with TRBD1. The CDR3 is 15 residues long. The germline gives CDR1 LGHDT, CDR2 YNNKEL (reference sequence). J was trimmed by 2 bases and V by 4 bases; bases with no gene match: 4. In DNA form, the CDR3 reads TGTGCCAGCAGCCCAACACAGGGGGGCAATCAGCCCCAGCATTTT. Translation gives CASSPTQGGNQPQHF.

This sequence joins TRBV28 and TRBJ1-2; D not resolved. Trimming left V 5 bases short and J 4 bases short, with 8 bases between. Germline CDR1 and CDR2: MDHEN and SYDVKM. The CDR3 spans 12 residues. The CDR3 spells CASSATAYGYTF. The CDR3 DNA is TGTGCCAGCAGTGCAACAGCCTATGGCTACACCTTC.

This clone has only a few counts. The chain joins TRBV18 to TRBJ1-1, with D uncertain. Germline values: CDR1 KGHSH, CDR2 LQKENI. Trimming took 0 bases from V and 11 from J, leaving 13 bases between them. The CDR3 has 13 residues. The CDR3 bases are TGTGCCAGCTCACCACCGGTGAGGGCGGGGGCTTTCTTT. This translates into CASSPPVRAGAFF.

The chain couples TRBV27 to TRBJ1-2; D is perhaps TRBD1 (6 bases). The germline V and J ends were trimmed by 4 bases and 8 bases, with 17 bases remaining between them. The germline V gene has CDR1 MNHEY and CDR2 SMNVEV (reference sequence). The CDR3 runs 14 residues. The CDR3 loop reads CASSSRDTLRGYTF. In nucleotides, the CDR3 is TGTGCCAGCAGTTCAAGGGACACCCTAAGGGGCTACACCTTC.

This clone was counted only a few times. The chain carries TRBV5-1 and TRBJ2-3, with 7 positions matching TRBD2. The length of the CDR3 is 15 residues. Trimming removed 6 bases from V and 3 bases from J; junction bases left unmatched: 10. Per the germline V gene, CDR1 is SGHRS and CDR2 is YFSETQ. The CDR3 DNA follows: TGCGCCAGCATCCCCGCCCCGGGGGGTACAGATACGCAGTATTTT. Protein sequence: CASIPAPGGTDTQYF. The full variable domain, completed using reference TRBV5-1 and TRBJ2-3, is KAGVTQTPRYLIKTRGQQVTLSCSPISGHRSVSWYQQTPGQGLQFLFEYFSETQRNKGNFPGRFSGRQFSNSRSEMNVSTLELGDSALYLCASIPAPGGTDTQYFGPGTRLTVL.

The V and J genes are TRBV6-5 and TRBJ1-3; the match to TRBD1 covers 8 bases. Germline V gives CDR1 MNHEY, CDR2 SVGAGI. The V and J ends lost 4 bases and 8 bases, in that order; junction bases with no gene match: 13. The CDR3 spans 16 residues. The CDR3, as DNA: TGTGCCAGCAGTTCACTCCCGGGACAGGCCGTGGACACCATATATTTT. Its translation is CASSSLPGQAVDTIYF.

The chain joins TRBV7-9 to TRBJ1-6, with TRBD1 matching 8 bases. V gave up 5 bases and J gave up 10 bases; unmatched junction bases: 10. Germline loops: CDR1 SEHNR, CDR2 FQNEAQ (reference sequence). The CDR3 has 15 amino acids. This chain's CDR3 is CASSAWTGTSSPLHF. The CDR3 DNA sequence: TGTGCCAGCAGCGCATGGACAGGGACGTCCTCACCCCTCCACTTT.

The chain combines TRBV5-1 with TRBJ1-4, with 11 bases that match TRBD1. Germline CDR1 reads SGHRS; CDR2 reads YFSETQ. Trimming at V came to 4 bases and at J to 4 bases, leaving 3 bases not matched to a gene. The CDR3 is 15 residues long. The CDR3 DNA reads as TGCGCCAGCAGCGTGGGGACAGGGGGTAATGAAAAACTGTTTTTT. The encoded protein is CASSVGTGGNEKLFF.

This clone was picked up one time. The V gene is TRBV24-1, the J gene TRBJ2-1; 14 positions agree with TRBD2. The CDR3 totals 19 residues. After removal of 4 bases from V and 2 bases from J, the junction contained 9 bases not matched to a gene. Germline V lookup: CDR1 KGHDR, CDR2 SFDVKD. The CDR3 protein is CATSEPGGLAGVAYNEQFF. The CDR3 DNA follows: TGTGCCACCAGTGAGCCCGGGGGACTAGCGGGGGTGGCCTACAATGAGCAGTTCTTC.

This chain uses TRBV18 with TRBJ2-7; TRBD1 might be the D (5 bases). The V gene's germline CDR1 is KGHSH and CDR2 LQKENI. This CDR3 is 13 amino acids long. The V end lost 2 bases, the J end lost 8 bases, and 13 bases lay between the germline ends. Here the CDR3 reads CASSPDRYSQQYV. CDR3 coding DNA: TGTGCCAGCTCACCAGACAGATATTCCCAGCAGTACGTC.

The J gene is TRBJ2-7, the V gene TRBV30; 8 bases are a match to TRBD1. The ends lost 3 bases at V and 7 bases at J; junction bases unmatched: 20. The CDR3 has 17 amino acids. CDR1 is GTSNPN, CDR2 SVGIG, per germline (reference sequence). Written as DNA, the CDR3 is TGTGCCTGGAGCCCCCGGTACGCCGACAGGGGTCCACATGAGCAGTACTTC. Its translation is CAWSPRYADRGPHEQYF.

As to this clone: At the DNA level, this CDR3 is encoded by other sequences in the same sample as well. The CDR3 protein is CASSIGDGYTF. The CDR3 region has the DNA TGTGCCAGTAGTATAGGAGATGGCTACACCTTC. This chain links TRBV19 with TRBJ1-2; D remains ambiguous. The germline V gene has CDR1 LNHDA and CDR2 SQIVND (reference sequence). Trimming removed 1 base from V and 6 bases from J, with 3 bases in between. The CDR3 has 11 residues.

This rearrangement joins TRBV5-1 to TRBJ2-5; maybe TRBD2 (5 bases). Germline V gene data show CDR1 as SGHRS and CDR2 as YFSETQ. The ends were cut back, 2 bases at V and 5 bases at J, with 10 bases in the middle. The CDR3 covers 13 residues. As DNA, the CDR3 is TGCGCCAGCAGCTTCGGGATTGGGGAGACCCAGTACTTC. Translation gives CASSFGIGETQYF.

This chain uses TRBV6-1 with TRBJ1-2; 7 bases align to TRBD1. The CDR3 has 13 residues. V lost 5 bases to trimming and J lost 6 bases; unmatched junction nucleotides: 6. Germline CDR1 reads MNHNS; CDR2 reads SASEGT. This chain's CDR3 is CASSPDRRDGYTF. Written as DNA, the CDR3 is TGTGCCAGCAGTCCGGACAGGAGGGATGGCTACACCTTC.

The chain combines TRBV2 with TRBJ2-3; 10 bases agree with TRBD2. The CDR3 sequence is 16 residues long. In germline, CDR1 is SNHLY, CDR2 FYNNEI. J gave up 4 bases and V 6 bases, and 10 bases lay outside the gene matches. CDR3 sequence: CASRELQRGGADTQYF. CDR3 in DNA: TGTGCCAGCAGGGAACTGCAGCGGGGGGGCGCAGATACGCAGTATTTT.

The chain employs TRBV3-1 (or the pseudogene TRBV3-2) and TRBJ2-5; 12 positions agree with TRBD2. Germline values: CDR1 LGHDT, CDR2 YNNKEL (reference sequence). The CDR3 is 14 residues long. Trimming cost V 4 bases and J 5 bases; bases outside gene matches: 2. The CDR3 nucleotides are TGTGCCAGCAGCCCTAGCGGGGGGGTGGAGACCCAGTACTTC. This sequence encodes CASSPSGGVETQYF.

The CDR3 loop is CASSLDGEKYNEQFF. The CDR3, as DNA: TGCGCCAGCAGCTTGGACGGTGAAAAGTACAATGAGCAGTTCTTC. V and J are TRBV5-1 and TRBJ2-1, with D unclear. The CDR3 sequence is 15 residues long. Deletions cut 0 bases from V and 4 bases from J, with 11 bases between. CDR1 SGHRS and CDR2 YFSETQ come from the germline V gene.

The chain links TRBV7-8 to TRBJ2-1; TRBD2 matches 12 bases. The germline CDR1 and CDR2 sequences are SGHVS and FQNEAQ. Trimming cost V 5 bases and J 9 bases; bases outside gene matches: 5. This CDR3 comprises 14 residues. The CDR3 here is CASSPPGLAGEQFF. CDR3 nucleotides: TGTGCCAGCAGCCCCCCGGGACTAGCGGGTGAGCAGTTCTTC. The entire variable domain, with the rest obtained from reference TRBV7-8 and TRBJ2-1, is as follows: GAGVSQSPRYKVAKRGQDVALRCDPISGHVSLFWYQQALGQGPEFLTYFQNEAQLDKSGLPSDRFFAERPEGSVSTLKIQRTQQEDSAVYLCASSPPGLAGEQFFGPGTRLTVL.

The table lists this clone with a count of one. This chain links TRBV27 with TRBJ1-2; no clear D. The germline gives CDR1 MNHEY, CDR2 SMNVEV (reference sequence). This CDR3 region has 13 residues. V lost 6 bases to trimming and J lost 8 bases, with 16 bases between them. The CDR3 DNA sequence: TGTGCCAGCAGAATCTCAGAGGCGGGAGGCTACACCTTC. Its translation is CASRISEAGGYTF.

The chain has TRBV6-5 and TRBJ2-3; D gene ambiguous. Trimming took off 6 bases at V and 2 bases at J, with 12 bases between the two ends. Germline CDR1 is MNHEY and CDR2 is SVGAGI. The CDR3 spans 14 residues. The CDR3 sequence is CASSSKLNTDTQYF. The DNA of the CDR3 is TGTGCCAGCAGCTCGAAACTGAACACAGATACGCAGTATTTT.

CDR3 amino acids: CASSERTNYEQYV. The CDR3 DNA sequence: TGTGCCAGCAGTGAAAGAACTAACTACGAGCAGTACGTC. The chain has TRBV2 and TRBJ2-7; D is unresolved. The CDR3 is 13 residues long. V shed 2 bases and J shed 3 bases, with 8 bases lying between them. The germline CDR1 and CDR2 sequences are SNHLY and FYNNEI.

The J gene is TRBJ1-6, the V gene TRBV10-1; possible D gene TRBD1, 6 bases. There are 13 residues in the CDR3. Germline V CDR1 and CDR2: WNHNN, SYGVQD (reference sequence). The V and J ends lost 5 bases and 7 bases respectively, with 9 bases between them. The DNA of the CDR3 is TGCGCCAGCAGTCCAGGGGTAAATTCACCCCTCCACTTT. Its protein is CASSPGVNSPLHF.

In regard to this clone: Other DNA sequences in the same sample also yield this CDR3. The chain recombines TRBV28 with TRBJ1-2; D unclear. The V end lost 5 bases, the J end lost 2 bases, and 9 bases lay between the germline ends. The length of the CDR3 is 13 residues. Germline CDR1 MDHEN, CDR2 SYDVKM. DNA for the CDR3: TGTGCCAGCAGTCCGCAGGTGAACTATGGCTACACCTTC. Translating gives CASSPQVNYGYTF.

The chain recombines TRBV5-1 with TRBJ1-4, with 7 positions matching TRBD1. CDR1 SGHRS and CDR2 YFSETQ come from the germline V gene. V lost 0 bases to trimming and J lost 8 bases; unmatched junction nucleotides: 10. The CDR3 runs to 16 residues. CDR3 in amino acids: CASSLDTGVLGEKLFF. The CDR3 bases are TGCGCCAGCAGCTTGGATACAGGGGTCCTAGGAGAAAAACTGTTTTTT.

This chain connects TRBV7-8 to TRBJ1-5; 7 bases are shared with TRBD1. V dropped 1 base and J dropped 0; count of bases not matched to a gene: 3. The CDR3 is 16 residues long. Per germline, CDR1 SGHVS and CDR2 FQNEAQ. The CDR3 here is CASSLEQGDSNQPQHF. Written as DNA, the CDR3 is TGTGCCAGCAGCTTAGAGCAGGGGGATAGCAATCAGCCCCAGCATTTT.

The chain carries TRBV19 and TRBJ1-5; 7 nucleotides line up with TRBD1. Germline V CDR1 and CDR2: LNHDA, SQIVND (reference sequence). V trimming: 6 bases; J trimming: 2 bases; junction bases outside the gene matches: 10. The CDR3 covers 16 residues. CDR3 in DNA: TGTGCCAGTAGGCCAGAGGGGGCGAGGGGCAATCAGCCCCAGCATTTT. Its translation: CASRPEGARGNQPQHF.

This clone has a handful of counts. The genes are TRBV2 and TRBJ1-3; D not certain. The germline gives CDR1 SNHLY, CDR2 FYNNEI. Trimming stripped 8 bases from V and 1 base from J, with 15 bases between. This CDR3 contains 15 residues. CDR3 residues: CASGPQVISGNTIYF. For the CDR3, the DNA is TGTGCCAGCGGTCCTCAGGTGATATCTGGAAACACCATATATTTT.

The J gene is TRBJ2-5, the V gene TRBV5-1, with D possibly TRBD1 on 7 matching bases. CDR1 SGHRS and CDR2 YFSETQ come from the germline V gene. Trimming left V 2 bases short and J 5 bases short, with 19 bases between. CDR3 size: 16 residues. This CDR3 is CASSFRPGGTWETQYF. CDR3 nucleotides: TGCGCCAGCAGCTTTAGACCAGGGGGGACTTGGGAGACCCAGTACTTC. Filled out from reference TRBV5-1 and TRBJ2-5, the complete variable domain reads KAGVTQTPRYLIKTRGQQVTLSCSPISGHRSVSWYQQTPGQGLQFLFEYFSETQRNKGNFPGRFSGRQFSNSRSEMNVSTLELGDSALYLCASSFRPGGTWETQYFGPGTRLLVL.

This clone was detected only once. V and J are TRBV4-1 and TRBJ2-2; 7 positions agree with TRBD1. There are 16 residues in the CDR3. J gave up 7 bases and V 0 bases, and 8 bases lay outside the gene matches. The germline CDR1 and CDR2 sequences are MGHRA and YSYEKL. Here the CDR3 reads CASSQDRQGRGGELFF. CDR3 DNA: TGCGCCAGCAGCCAAGATAGACAGGGACGAGGCGGGGAGCTGTTTTTT.

The chain links TRBV30 to TRBJ1-1; D remains unclear. There are 12 residues in the CDR3. With 5 bases removed from V and 5 bases from J, the gap between germline ends came to 12 bases. Germline V gene lookup returns CDR1 GTSNPN and CDR2 SVGIG (reference sequence). This chain's CDR3 is CAWATSGTEAFF. The CDR3 bases are TGTGCCTGGGCTACCTCCGGGACTGAAGCTTTCTTT.